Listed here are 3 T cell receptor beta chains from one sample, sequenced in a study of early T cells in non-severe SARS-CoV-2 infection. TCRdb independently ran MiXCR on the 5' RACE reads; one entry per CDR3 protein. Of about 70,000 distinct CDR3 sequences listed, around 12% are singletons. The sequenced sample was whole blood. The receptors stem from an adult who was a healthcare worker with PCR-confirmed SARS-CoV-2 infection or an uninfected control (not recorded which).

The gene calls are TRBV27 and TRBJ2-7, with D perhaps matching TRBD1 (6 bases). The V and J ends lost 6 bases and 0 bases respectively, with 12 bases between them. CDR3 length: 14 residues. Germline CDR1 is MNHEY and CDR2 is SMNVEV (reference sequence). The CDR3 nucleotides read TGTGCCAGCAGCCCGACAGGCAGCTCCTACGAGCAGTACTTC. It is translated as CASSPTGSSYEQYF.

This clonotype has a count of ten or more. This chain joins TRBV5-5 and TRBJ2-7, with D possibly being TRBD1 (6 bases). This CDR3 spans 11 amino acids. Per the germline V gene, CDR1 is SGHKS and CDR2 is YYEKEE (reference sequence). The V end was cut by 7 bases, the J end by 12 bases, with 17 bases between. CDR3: CASQVSGEMYF. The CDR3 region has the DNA TGTGCCAGCCAAGTCTCAGGGGAAATGTACTTC.

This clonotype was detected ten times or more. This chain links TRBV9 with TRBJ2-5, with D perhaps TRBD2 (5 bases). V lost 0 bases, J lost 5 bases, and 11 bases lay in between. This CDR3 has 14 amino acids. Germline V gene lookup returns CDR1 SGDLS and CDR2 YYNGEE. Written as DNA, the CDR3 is TGTGCCAGCAGCGTAGAGGTGTCGGGGGAGACCCAGTACTTC. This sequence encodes CASSVEVSGETQYF. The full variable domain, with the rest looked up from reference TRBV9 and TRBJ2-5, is DSGVTQTPKHLITATGQRVTLRCSPRSGDLSVYWYQQSLDQGLQFLIQYYNGEERAKGNILERFSAQQFPDLHSELNLSSLELGDSALYFCASSVEVSGETQYFGPGTRLLVL.